The TCR beta chain described here comes from a study of T cell repertoires in cytomegalovirus infection. This clonotype was counted many times. Its antigen is currently unknown. Whole-study results and caveats: Carriage of CMV together with the relevant HLA was identifiable through cumulative public TCR beta family frequency.

V dropped 0 bases and J dropped 1 base, with 12 bases sitting between them. Germline V lookup: CDR1 SEHNR, CDR2 FQNEAQ (reference sequence). The CDR3 is 16 amino acids. TCRdb re-called the reads through MiXCR, storing one row per CDR3 protein. The sample includes roughly 190,000 distinct CDR3 sequences, 7.5% to 10% of them seen just once. The TCR originated in a human donor in good health (CMV status not recorded). Some clones in this sample may be carry-over from other donors' samples. The chain has TRBV7-9 and TRBJ1-1; the D gene is possibly TRBD1 (6 bases). The material sequenced was PBMCs. The CDR3 sequence: CASSLALGAKNTEAFF. CDR3 nucleotide sequence: TGTGCCAGCAGCTTAGCGTTGGGGGCTAAGAACACTGAAGCTTTCTTT.